This entry lists 28 T cell receptor beta chains sequenced from one sample in a study of blood T cell repertoires in COVID-19. TCRdb's table, derived via immunoSEQ multiplex PCR, lists solely in-frame clones and lacks some. The table shows 150,000 to 200,000 clones, with about 86% occurring only once. Material for sequencing was peripheral blood. Receptor source: a woman aged 80 or over in a cohort sampled during active or convalescent COVID-19.

J is TRBJ1-1 and V is TRBV30, with a possible D match to TRBD1 (5 bases). V was cut by 2 bases and J by 0 bases, with 7 bases left in between. CDR1 and CDR2 from the germline V gene are GTSNPN and SVGIG (reference sequence). The CDR3 covers 13 residues. This CDR3 is CAWSSGMNTEAFF. The CDR3 nucleotides are TGTGCCTGGAGTTCAGGGATGAACACTGAAGCTTTCTTT.

V gene TRBV11-3 combines with J gene TRBJ1-1; D is perhaps TRBD1 (6 bases). V gave up 7 bases and J gave up 0 bases, with 12 bases separating them. The CDR3 is 14 residues long. Germline V gene sequence: CDR1 SGHNT, CDR2 YENEEA. The CDR3 region has the DNA TGTGCCAGCAACACAGGGTCGATGAACACTGAAGCTTTCTTT. It codes for CASNTGSMNTEAFF. Drawing the rest from reference TRBV11-3 and TRBJ1-1, the complete variable domain is EAGVVQSPRYKIIEKKQPVAFWCNPISGHNTLYWYLQNLGQGPELLIRYENEEAVDDSQLPKDRFSAERLKGVDSTLKIQPAELGDSAVYLCASNTGSMNTEAFFGQGTRLTVV.

This clone was detected only a few times. V and J are TRBV13 and TRBJ1-2, with 8 bases fitting TRBD1. This CDR3 has 15 amino acids. With V trimmed by 4 bases and J by 5 bases, 9 bases remained unmatched. The germline V gene encodes CDR1 PRHDT and CDR2 FYEKMQ (reference sequence). The CDR3 region has the DNA TGTGCCAGCAGCTCTGGACAGGGAAGTACTTATGGCTACACCTTC. Encoded protein: CASSSGQGSTYGYTF.

The J gene is TRBJ1-1, the V gene TRBV13; D is unresolved. V lost 5 bases to trimming and J lost 11 bases, with 15 bases between them. The length of the CDR3 is 12 residues. Germline V CDR1 and CDR2: PRHDT, FYEKMQ (reference sequence). As DNA, the CDR3 is TGTGCCAGCAGCCTAACGGGGAGAAAGGCTTTCTTT. Translated: CASSLTGRKAFF.

Details on this clone: This could be a read error, since a much larger clone is one nucleotide away. The chain is built from TRBV6-2 or TRBV6-3 and TRBJ1-5; unclear D gene. Per the germline V gene, CDR1 is MNHEY and CDR2 is SVGEGT. V lost 2 bases, J lost 0 bases, and 5 bases lay in between. The CDR3 loop spans 14 amino acids. The CDR3 reads CASSYPGSNQPQHF. CDR3 in DNA: TGTGCCAGCAGTTACCCGGGTAGCAATCAGCCCCAGCATTTT.

This clone was recorded once. V and J are TRBV3-1 (or the pseudogene TRBV3-2) and TRBJ1-1, with 10 bases aligning to TRBD1. Germline CDR1 and CDR2: LGHDT and YNNKEL (reference sequence). J gave up 3 bases and V 5 bases, and 3 bases lay outside the gene matches. CDR3 length equals 14 residues. The CDR3 region has the DNA TGTGCCAGCAGCTCAGGACAGGGGGACACTGAAGCTTTCTTT. Translating gives CASSSGQGDTEAFF.

The chain employs TRBV5-1 and TRBJ1-6, with 7 bases that match TRBD1. This CDR3 region has 15 residues. Trimming at V came to 4 bases and at J to 9 bases, leaving 10 bases not matched to a gene. Germline V gives CDR1 SGHRS, CDR2 YFSETQ. Here the CDR3 reads CASSTSLDRPSPLHF. As DNA, the CDR3 is TGCGCCAGCAGCACTTCATTGGACAGGCCTTCACCCCTCCACTTT.

The V and J genes are TRBV7-8 and TRBJ1-4; TRBD1 matches 9 bases. CDR3 size: 16 residues. Germline loops: CDR1 SGHVS, CDR2 FQNEAQ. The J segment lost 10 bases and the V segment lost 5 bases, leaving 14 bases of the junction unmatched. CDR3 loop: CASSGGEGTGIGKLFF. DNA for the CDR3: TGTGCCAGCAGCGGGGGCGAAGGGACAGGGATCGGAAAACTGTTTTTT.

V gene TRBV3-1 (or the pseudogene TRBV3-2) combines with J gene TRBJ2-3, with a tentative D call TRBD1 (7 bases). Germline V gene sequence: CDR1 LGHDT, CDR2 YNNKEL (reference sequence). The CDR3 is 18 amino acids. Trimming shortened V by 1 base and J by 3 bases, and 20 bases separated the two germline ends. The CDR3 nucleotides read TGTGCCAGCAGCCAAGGCGTCCGGGCAGGGGGGCGGACAGATACGCAGTATTTT. Its translation is CASSQGVRAGGRTDTQYF.

V gene TRBV5-1 combines with J gene TRBJ2-3; 11 bases agree with TRBD1. The J segment lost 1 base and the V segment lost 2 bases, leaving 9 bases of the junction unmatched. The CDR3 has 18 amino acids. Germline V lookup: CDR1 SGHRS, CDR2 YFSETQ. In DNA, the CDR3 is TGCGCCAGCAGCTTCGGTAGTTGGACAGGGGGCCGCACAGATACGCAGTATTTT. Translation gives CASSFGSWTGGRTDTQYF.

The chain has TRBV6-5 and TRBJ1-4; D is possibly TRBD1 (6 bases). V was clipped by 4 bases and J by 3 bases, with 15 bases between them. Germline V gene sequence: CDR1 MNHEY, CDR2 SVGAGI. The CDR3 runs to 16 residues. CDR3: CASSSLRDTSNEKLFF. The CDR3 DNA is TGTGCCAGCAGTTCACTCCGGGACACGTCTAATGAAAAACTGTTTTTT.

The gene calls are TRBV7-9 and TRBJ1-6; 7 bases line up with TRBD1. V lost 7 bases to trimming and J lost 9 bases; unmatched junction nucleotides: 9. Germline-derived CDR1 and CDR2 are SEHNR and FQNEAQ (reference sequence). The CDR3 consists of 14 residues. The CDR3 DNA sequence: TGTGCCAGCATGAGAGGGGGCTTGGTTTCACCCCTCCACTTT. This translates into CASMRGGLVSPLHF.

The V call is TRBV6-6, the J call TRBJ2-7; D is perhaps TRBD2 (6 bases). The CDR3 is made up of 15 amino acids. Deletions cut 7 bases from V and 0 bases from J, with 16 bases between. Germline-derived CDR1 and CDR2 are MNHNY and SVGAGI (reference sequence). The CDR3 region is CASMGHGGSSYEQYV. CDR3 sequence (DNA): TGTGCCAGCATGGGCCACGGGGGAAGCTCCTACGAGCAGTACGTC.

The chain carries TRBV16 and TRBJ1-2; TRBD1 might be the D (5 bases). Per germline, CDR1 KGHSY and CDR2 FQNENV. The V end lost 0 bases, the J end lost 8 bases, and 25 bases lay between the germline ends. The CDR3 has 18 residues. The CDR3 nucleotides read TGTGCCAGCAGCCAATCGGGGGGAGGCCTTTCCACCCAAGGGGGCTACACCTTC. This encodes CASSQSGGGLSTQGGYTF.

The genes are TRBV3-1 (or the pseudogene TRBV3-2) and TRBJ1-6, with TRBD1 as a possible D gene (5 bases). The CDR3 totals 20 residues. CDR1 is LGHDT and CDR2 is YNNKEL in the germline V gene (reference sequence). V was pared by 10 bases and J by 0 bases, with 28 bases between. As DNA, the CDR3 is TGTGCCAACGCAACTCCGACAGCCCGACTTATCCCCTCCTATAATTCACCCCTCCACTTT. This codes for CANATPTARLIPSYNSPLHF.

V usage is TRBV27 and J usage is TRBJ1-2; D gene uncertain. Germline values: CDR1 MNHEY, CDR2 SMNVEV (reference sequence). The CDR3 runs 16 residues. V lost 8 bases and J lost 2, with 21 bases in between. In DNA form, the CDR3 reads TGTGCCAGCGCCCGTATTGCGCGGGCACCCAACTATGGCTACACCTTC. This translates into CASARIARAPNYGYTF.

This chain's CDR3 is CASSQNEKLFF. In DNA, the CDR3 is TGTGCCAGCAGCCAAAATGAAAAACTGTTTTTT. The rearrangement uses TRBV5-4 and TRBJ1-4; D not resolved. The CDR3 sequence is 11 residues long. Trimming left V 4 bases short and J 5 bases short, with 3 bases between. The germline gives CDR1 SGHNT, CDR2 YYREEE (reference sequence).

V usage is TRBV12-5 and J usage is TRBJ1-4; D remains unclear. Germline V lookup: CDR1 LGHNT, CDR2 FRNRAP. Trimming cost V 4 bases and J 7 bases, with 16 bases left between them. The CDR3 spans 15 residues. Here the CDR3 reads CASGSSGRAGEKLFF. The CDR3, as DNA: TGTGCTAGTGGTTCCTCGGGGAGGGCCGGTGAAAAACTGTTTTTT.

The chain uses TRBV28 and TRBJ1-2; no definite D call. V gave up 3 bases and J gave up 2 bases, with 13 bases separating them. The CDR3 is 15 amino acids. Germline CDR1 reads MDHEN; CDR2 reads SYDVKM. The CDR3 coding sequence is TGTGCCAGCAGTTTGGGGAGAGGTCCCAACTATGGCTACACCTTC. Translation: CASSLGRGPNYGYTF.

This clone has only a few counts. J is TRBJ1-5 and V is TRBV18; TRBD1 agrees at 10 bases. The CDR3 runs 14 residues. CDR1 is KGHSH, CDR2 LQKENI, per germline. The ends lost 6 bases at V and 5 bases at J; junction bases unmatched: 4. CDR3 coding DNA: TGTGCCAGCTCGGGGACAGGGGCGGATCAGCCCCAGCATTTT. As protein: CASSGTGADQPQHF.

The V call is TRBV28, the J call TRBJ2-5; 7 bases fit TRBD1. Germline lookup yields CDR1 MDHEN and CDR2 SYDVKM. This CDR3 contains 15 residues. The J segment lost 1 base and the V segment lost 2 bases, leaving 4 bases of the junction unmatched. The DNA for the CDR3 is TGTGCCAGCAGTTTAGACAGGGAGCCCCAAGAGACCCAGTACTTC. This codes for CASSLDREPQETQYF.

This chain connects TRBV12-5 to TRBJ1-2, with TRBD1 identical over 7 bases. This CDR3 region has 13 residues. The germline gives CDR1 LGHNT, CDR2 FRNRAP. V shed 4 bases and J 4 bases; nucleotides not matched to a gene: 3. This chain's CDR3 is CASGSGTAYGYTF. DNA for the CDR3: TGTGCTAGTGGTTCCGGGACAGCCTATGGCTACACCTTC. The full variable domain, its missing parts supplied by reference TRBV12-5 and TRBJ1-2, is DARVTQTPRHKVTEMGQEVTMRCQPILGHNTVFWYRQTMMQGLELLAYFRNRAPLDDSGMPKDRFSAEMPDATLATLKIQPSEPRDSAVYFCASGSGTAYGYTFGSGTRLTVV.

This clone has more than one count but fewer than ten. The rearrangement uses TRBV19 and TRBJ1-5, with 7 bases aligning to TRBD1. Germline CDR1 and CDR2: LNHDA and SQIVND (reference sequence). V gave up 5 bases and J gave up 6 bases; unmatched junction bases: 4. CDR3 length: 13 residues. This chain's CDR3 is CASSDRAGQPQHF. CDR3 DNA: TGTGCCAGTAGTGACAGGGCCGGTCAGCCCCAGCATTTT.

The chain couples TRBV6-5 to TRBJ1-2; no reliable D call. The CDR3 covers 13 residues. Germline V gene data show CDR1 as MNHEY and CDR2 as SVGAGI. V lost 6 bases to trimming and J lost 6 bases, with 14 bases between them. CDR3 DNA: TGTGCCAGCAGGGCCCCGGATCAGGATGGCTACACCTTC. Its translation is CASRAPDQDGYTF.

The chain recombines TRBV2 with TRBJ2-5; 7 bases agree with TRBD1. This CDR3 has 16 residues. Germline V CDR1 and CDR2: SNHLY, FYNNEI. The V gene end was trimmed by 3 bases and the J gene end by 2 bases; junction bases not matched to a gene: 9. The CDR3, as DNA: TGTGCCAGCAGTGAGCTGATAGGGACAGTGCAAGAGACCCAGTACTTC. Its translation is CASSELIGTVQETQYF.

This chain links TRBV19 with TRBJ2-5, with 16 nucleotides matching TRBD2. From germline, CDR1 is LNHDA and CDR2 SQIVND (reference sequence). The CDR3 is 16 residues long. Germline trimming cut 5 bases from V and 5 bases from J; bases unmatched to any gene: 5. The CDR3, as DNA: TGTGCCAGTAGTCCCCCGGGACTAGCGGGAGGGGAGACCCAGTACTTC. Translated, it gives CASSPPGLAGGETQYF.

The table lists this clone with a few counts. The rearrangement links TRBV9 to TRBJ1-2; a possible D gene is TRBD1 (5 bases). The CDR3 has 16 amino acids. The germline gives CDR1 SGDLS, CDR2 YYNGEE. Trimming removed 0 bases from V and 4 bases from J, with 16 bases in between. The CDR3 sequence is CASSVAGEGGTYGYTF. DNA for the CDR3: TGTGCCAGCAGCGTAGCGGGGGAGGGAGGTACCTATGGCTACACCTTC.

This rearrangement joins TRBV11-2 to TRBJ2-7; possibly TRBD2 for D (6 bases). Looked up from germline, CDR1 is SGHAT and CDR2 is FQNNGV. This CDR3 is 14 amino acids long. The ends were cut back, 2 bases at V and 1 base at J, with 9 bases in the middle. CDR3 in DNA: TGTGCCAGCAGCTTATCGGGGGTTTCCTACGAGCAGTACTTC. Its translation is CASSLSGVSYEQYF.